The rows below give T cell receptor beta chains drawn from one sample of a study of T cell responses to AZD1222 COVID-19 vaccine. Some clones are missing from TCRdb's copy, which holds only in-frame ones; the method was immunoSEQ multiplex PCR. The sample includes roughly 130,000 clones, roughly 93% of them seen just once. Sequencing used peripheral blood, obtained on day 0 of AZD1222 vaccination. Source of these receptors: an adult in good health. The CDR3 runs from the conserved cysteine through the conserved F or W. Fields, in order: clone size, D gene, V gene, J gene, CDR3 protein, CDR3 DNA. The D gene is left open where the match is weak. Clone size is shown for a subset of rows, as once, few, many or a class of expanded clone.

-,-,TRBV7-9,TRBJ2-3,CASSIPGTDTQYF,TGTGCCAGCAGTATCCCAGGCACAGATACGCAGTATTTT
-,TRBD1,TRBV5-1,TRBJ1-4,CASSSLVDRGHQKLFF,TGCGCCAGCAGCTCCCTCGTGGACAGGGGACACCAAAAACTGTTTTTT
once,-,TRBV5-6,TRBJ1-6,CASSLGRNNSPLHF,TGTGCCAGCAGCTTGGGCAGGAATAATTCACCCCTCCACTTT
-,TRBD1,TRBV28,TRBJ1-1,CASSLRTGGTEAFF,TGTGCCAGCAGTCTCCGGACAGGGGGGACTGAAGCTTTCTTT
-,-,TRBV11-3,TRBJ2-3,CASSSNSGDADTQYF,TGTGCCAGCAGCTCAAATTCAGGGGACGCAGATACGCAGTATTTT
-,-,TRBV10-3,TRBJ2-1,CAISESNPYNEQFF,TGTGCCATCAGTGAGTCGAACCCCTACAATGAGCAGTTCTTC
-,-,TRBV24-1,TRBJ2-1,CATSDPYHPIADHEQFF,TGTGCCACCAGTGACCCTTACCATCCGATAGCGGATCATGAGCAGTTCTTC
-,-,TRBV5-4,TRBJ1-2,CASSLVAGPYTF,TGTGCCAGCAGCTTGGTGGCAGGGCCCTACACCTTC
-,-,TRBV5-1,TRBJ1-4,CASRPDGGEKLFF,TGCGCCAGCAGACCGGACGGGGGAGAAAAACTGTTTTTT
-,TRBD1,TRBV6-5,TRBJ2-7,CASSILQGVEQYF,TGTGCCAGCAGTATTTTACAGGGGGTCGAGCAGTACTTC
-,TRBD2,TRBV7-3,TRBJ2-5,CASSLAGDETQYF,TGTGCCAGCAGCTTAGCGGGAGATGAGACCCAGTACTTC
-,-,TRBV14,TRBJ1-2,CASSQESRGHYTF,TGTGCCAGCAGCCAAGAGTCCCGGGGGCACTACACCTTC
-,-,TRBV20-1,TRBJ1-1,CSAEPNTEAFF,TGCAGTGCTGAACCGAACACTGAAGCTTTCTTT
-,TRBD1,TRBV19,TRBJ2-1,CASKRTGYNEQFF,TGTGCCAGTAAAAGGACAGGTTACAATGAGCAGTTCTTC
-,TRBD2,TRBV5-5,TRBJ2-1,CASSLGGTIYNEQFF,TGTGCCAGCAGCCTGGGGGGGACTATCTACAATGAGCAGTTCTTC
-,-,TRBV3-1/TRBV3-2,TRBJ1-1,CASSQDLPNTEAFF,TGTGCCAGCAGCCAGGATCTACCGAACACTGAAGCTTTCTTT
-,-,TRBV7-9,TRBJ2-2,CASSLLAVNTGELFF,TGTGCCAGCAGCCTTTTAGCGGTGAACACCGGGGAGCTGTTTTTT
-,TRBD1,TRBV7-7,TRBJ2-7,CASSFDRGPSYEQYF,TGTGCTAGCAGCTTCGACAGGGGGCCTTCCTACGAGCAGTACTTC
-,-,TRBV7-2,TRBJ2-4,CASSLLHIQYF,TGTGCCAGCAGCCTCTTACACATTCAGTACTTC
-,-,TRBV30,TRBJ1-6,CAWSARYGGSYNSPLHF,TGTGCCTGGAGCGCCCGGTACGGGGGCTCCTATAATTCACCCCTCCACTTT
once,-,TRBV6-1,TRBJ2-1,CASSEVGQNEQFF,TGTGCCAGCAGTGAAGTGGGGCAGAATGAGCAGTTCTTC
few,TRBD2,TRBV6-2/TRBV6-3,TRBJ2-1,CASSSTLTSARYNEQFF,TGTGCCAGCAGTTCCACCCTAACTAGCGCGCGCTACAATGAGCAGTTCTTC
-,TRBD2,TRBV4-3,TRBJ2-1,CASSLAGGNIEQFF,TGCGCCAGCAGCTTGGCGGGAGGAAATATTGAGCAGTTCTTC
-,TRBD1,TRBV15,TRBJ1-5,CATSGQGAGNQPQHF,TGTGCCACCAGCGGACAGGGGGCCGGCAATCAGCCCCAGCATTTT